This TCR beta chain was captured in a study of T cell responses to AZD1222 COVID-19 vaccine. The study's findings and limits: Only a handful of AZD1222 recipients, roughly 6 in all, had baseline seropositivity.

This clone came up a few times. Its antigen is as yet unknown. Assay: immunoSEQ multiplex PCR; the TCRdb copy retains only in-frame clones and omits some. The sample yields about 93,000 clones, about 90% seen once. Trimming shortened V by 5 bases and J by 3 bases, and 14 bases separated the two germline ends. The CDR3 covers 15 residues. Germline lookup yields CDR1 MNHEY and CDR2 SMNVEV (reference sequence). The receptor's source is an adult in good health. Sequencing was performed on peripheral blood, taken on day 0 of MenACWY control vaccination. The rearrangement uses TRBV27 and TRBJ1-5, with D perhaps TRBD1 (5 bases). The CDR3 region is CASSLTSGHNQPQHF. CDR3 coding DNA: TGTGCCAGCAGTCTCACATCAGGGCACAATCAGCCCCAGCATTTT.